The rows below give T cell receptor beta chains drawn from one sample of a study of shared clonotypes between healthy human individuals. Profiling relied on immunoSEQ multiplex PCR, and the TCRdb table lists in-frame clones only, not all of them. The sample contains some 580,000 clones, 98% of which appear only once. The sample was naive CD8+ T cells sorted from blood. These receptors were taken from a man aged 25 to 40 in good health. Each CDR3 is given with its conserved first and last residue. A D gene is named only where the DNA matches it firmly. Size tells how often a clone was seen (once, few, many) or the class of an expanded clone, and some rows leave it out.

>TRBJ2-1|TRBV28|TRBD1|.
CASSLWTGYNEQFF
TGTGCCAGCAGTTTATGGACAGGGTATAATGAGCAGTTCTTC
>TRBJ2-7|TRBV11-2|.|once
CASSPRSEQYF
TGTGCCAGCAGCCCGAGGAGCGAGCAGTACTTC
>TRBJ1-1|TRBV7-9|.|.
CASSPHRVQDLLEAFF
TGTGCCAGCAGCCCCCACAGGGTGCAAGACCTTCTTGAAGCTTTCTTT
>TRBJ1-1|TRBV9|.|.
CASSVLGANGQGQF
TGTGCCAGCAGCGTCCTCGGGGCGAACGGTCAGGGCCAGTTT
>TRBJ2-2|TRBV7-9|.|.
CASSPGPVAGELFF
TGTGCCAGCAGCCCGGGCCCAGTCGCCGGGGAGCTGTTTTTT
>TRBJ2-5|TRBV28|TRBD2|.
CASSFLAGVGETQYF
TGTGCCAGCAGTTTCTTAGCGGGAGTAGGAGAGACCCAGTACTTC
>TRBJ2-3|TRBV11-2|.|.
CASSNRGGSGTDTQYF
TGTGCCAGCAGCAACAGGGGGGGCTCGGGCACAGATACGCAGTATTTT
>TRBJ2-1|TRBV27|TRBD2|.
CASSWTSGGNEQFF
TGTGCCAGCAGTTGGACTAGCGGAGGCAATGAGCAGTTCTTC
>TRBJ2-7|TRBV19|.|.
CASSAVVTSYEQYF
TGTGCCAGTAGTGCCGTTGTCACCTCCTACGAGCAGTACTTC
>TRBJ2-7|TRBV30|.|.
CAWSPDGIHEQYF
TGTGCCTGGAGTCCGGACGGGATTCACGAGCAGTACTTC
>TRBJ2-3|TRBV27|TRBD2|.
CASSVHGRLESTDTQYF
TGTGCCAGCAGTGTACACGGGAGGTTGGAAAGCACAGATACGCAGTATTTT
>TRBJ2-7|TRBV28|.|.
CASMGGYEQYF
TGTGCCAGCATGGGGGGCTACGAGCAGTACTTC
>TRBJ1-5|TRBV15|.|.
CATSTDGGSNQPQHF
TGTGCCACCAGCACCGATGGAGGGAGCAATCAGCCCCAGCATTTT
>TRBJ2-7|TRBV19|.|.
CASSIIGSDEQYF
TGTGCCAGTAGTATAATAGGTAGCGACGAGCAGTACTTC
>TRBJ2-7|TRBV27|TRBD2|.
CATSGGEPVEQYF
TGTGCCACCTCGGGAGGGGAGCCAGTCGAGCAGTACTTC
>TRBJ2-7|TRBV5-5|TRBD1|.
CASSFGQGTLFYEQYF
TGTGCCAGCAGCTTTGGACAGGGCACTCTCTTCTACGAGCAGTACTTC
>TRBJ1-1|TRBV4-1|TRBD1|.
CASSSTGFEAFF
TGCGCCAGCAGCTCGACAGGGTTTGAAGCTTTCTTT
>TRBJ2-3|TRBV10-2|.|.
CASSESGNTQYF
TGCGCCAGCAGTGAGTCTGGGAATACGCAGTATTTT
>TRBJ2-1|TRBV28|.|.
CASSLSGVNEQFF
TGTGCCAGCAGTTTATCGGGCGTAAATGAGCAGTTCTTC
>TRBJ2-5|TRBV7-9|.|.
CASTLSLGETQYF
TGTGCCAGCACCCTAAGCCTAGGAGAGACCCAGTACTTC
>TRBJ2-3|TRBV7-9|.|.
CASSFLGARDTQYF
TGTGCCAGCAGCTTTCTGGGGGCGAGGGATACGCAGTATTTT
>TRBJ2-3|TRBV6-1|.|once
CASSGGSGRPTDTQYF
TGTGCCAGCAGTGGAGGTAGCGGACGACCCACAGATACGCAGTATTTT
>TRBJ1-4|TRBV11-2|TRBD1|.
CASSSGQVSTNEKLFF
TGTGCCAGCAGCTCGGGACAGGTGTCAACTAATGAAAAACTGTTTTTT
>TRBJ2-3|TRBV9|.|.
CASSTQGPSTDTQYF
TGTGCCAGCAGCACCCAAGGACCTAGCACAGATACGCAGTATTTT
>TRBJ2-7|TRBV11-2|.|.
CASSLVGGSYEQYF
TGTGCCAGCAGCTTAGTAGGTGGGTCCTACGAGCAGTACTTC
>TRBJ2-7|TRBV4-1|.|.
CASSQILAVAYEQYF
TGCGCCAGCAGCCAAATCCTGGCGGTAGCCTACGAGCAGTACTTC
>TRBJ2-1|TRBV6-1|TRBD2|.
CASSGESGRSYNEQFF
TGTGCCAGCAGTGGTGAGAGCGGGAGGTCCTACAATGAGCAGTTCTTC
>TRBJ2-7|TRBV29-1|.|.
CSVRQYGEQYF
TGCAGCGTGAGACAGTATGGTGAGCAGTACTTC
>TRBJ2-6|TRBV13|TRBD1|.
CASSRTTETGKFTGANVLTF
TGTGCCAGCAGCCGAACTACAGAGACAGGGAAATTTACTGGGGCCAACGTCCTGACTTTC
>TRBJ1-5|TRBV27|.|.
CASSPWTVGWGPGQPQHF
TGTGCCAGCAGTCCGTGGACCGTCGGATGGGGGCCGGGGCAGCCCCAGCATTTT
>TRBJ1-5|TRBV15|.|.
CATSRDRSVAQPQHF
TGTGCCACCAGCAGAGATAGGTCAGTCGCTCAGCCCCAGCATTTT
>TRBJ1-5|TRBV4-1|.|.
CASSQGVGQPQHF
TGCGCCAGCAGCCAAGGGGTGGGGCAGCCCCAGCATTTT
>TRBJ1-1|TRBV2|TRBD1|.
CASRDRQRTEAFF
TGTGCCAGCAGGGACAGGCAGAGAACTGAAGCTTTCTTT
>TRBJ2-3|TRBV29-1|.|.
CSVDEFGTQYF
TGCAGCGTTGATGAGTTTGGTACGCAGTATTTT
>TRBJ1-4|TRBV19|TRBD1|.
CASSMYGTAPGEKLFF
TGTGCCAGTAGTATGTATGGGACAGCCCCGGGGGAAAAACTGTTTTTT
>TRBJ2-1|TRBV29-1|.|.
CSVEFGTNEQFF
TGCAGCGTTGAGTTCGGGACCAATGAGCAGTTCTTC
>TRBJ2-1|TRBV7-6|TRBD2|.
CASSTSLLAGYEQFF
TGTGCCAGCAGCACCAGTCTCCTAGCGGGCTATGAGCAGTTCTTC
>TRBJ2-7|TRBV7-6|.|.
CASSARETYEQYF
TGTGCCAGCAGCGCCCGGGAAACCTACGAGCAGTACTTC
>TRBJ2-7|TRBV7-2|.|.
CASSRQTTYEQYF
TGTGCCAGCAGCCGACAGACCACCTACGAGCAGTACTTC
>TRBJ2-1|TRBV7-8|.|.
CASSLSLSRTDLYNEQFF
TGTGCCAGCAGCTTATCTCTCTCCAGGACAGACCTATACAATGAGCAGTTCTTC
>TRBJ2-7|TRBV7-3|.|.
CASSWAARGASEQYF
TGTGCCAGCAGCTGGGCTGCGAGAGGGGCGTCCGAGCAGTACTTC
>TRBJ1-5|TRBV27|.|once
CASSLTGIQPQHF
TGTGCCAGCAGTTTAACGGGGATCCAGCCCCAGCATTTT
>TRBJ2-1|TRBV4-1|TRBD2|.
CASSQGKLAGLGQFF
TGCGCCAGCAGCCAAGGCAAGCTAGCGGGTCTAGGGCAGTTCTTC
>TRBJ2-3|TRBV5-1|TRBD1|once
CASSSPDRGDDTQYF
TGCGCCAGCAGCTCCCCGGACAGGGGAGACGATACGCAGTATTTT
>TRBJ1-1|TRBV6-5|TRBD1|.
CALEGGEVAFF
TGTGCCTTAGAAGGGGGCGAAGTTGCTTTCTTT
>TRBJ2-7|TRBV7-5|.|.
CARSLAGGTIKYEQYF
TGTGCCAGAAGCTTAGCTGGTGGAACTATTAAGTACGAGCAGTACTTC
>TRBJ2-7|TRBV28|.|.
CASRAFSYEQYF
TGTGCCAGTCGTGCGTTCTCCTACGAGCAGTACTTC
>TRBJ2-3|TRBV6-1|.|.
CASSEALFRTPDTQYF
TGTGCCAGCAGTGAAGCCCTTTTTAGGACGCCAGATACGCAGTATTTT